This passage covers 30 T cell receptor beta chains from one sample sequenced in a study of cytomegalovirus exposure and HLA in healthy donors. PCR primers comprised 60 Vbeta and 13 Jbeta primers. Profiled with immunoSEQ multiplex PCR; TCRdb holds only in-frame clones, not every one. Here the sample spans fewer than 120,000 clones, more than 60% being singletons. The sequencing input was PBMCs. These receptors were obtained from a man aged 30-40 years in good health and CMV-seropositive.

The chain couples TRBV7-9 to TRBJ1-2, with 7 bases aligning to TRBD1. The CDR3 is made up of 12 amino acids. The germline gives CDR1 SEHNR, CDR2 FQNEAQ (reference sequence). CDR3 nucleotide sequence: TGTTCCGGAGACAGGGCCCTGGGGGGCTACACCTTC. The encoded protein is CSGDRALGGYTF.

V usage is TRBV13 and J usage is TRBJ2-1; 10 bases align to TRBD1. Trimming removed 3 bases from V and 9 bases from J; junction bases left unmatched: 14. Germline CDR1 is PRHDT and CDR2 is FYEKMQ (reference sequence). This CDR3 has 17 amino acids. This CDR3 is CASSFRGLPGQGFEQFF. Here the CDR3 DNA reads TGTGCCAGCAGCTTCCGGGGACTTCCGGGACAGGGGTTTGAGCAGTTCTTC.

The rearrangement uses TRBV7-2 and TRBJ2-1; 9 bases line up with TRBD2. The CDR3 loop spans 14 amino acids. After removal of 5 bases from V and 5 bases from J, the junction contained 4 bases not matched to a gene. Per the germline V gene, CDR1 is SGHTA and CDR2 is FQGNSA. CDR3 nucleotide sequence: TGTGCCAGCAGCCGACTAGCGGCCAACAATGAGCAGTTCTTC. It specifies CASSRLAANNEQFF.

J is TRBJ1-1 and V is TRBV19; unclear D gene. This CDR3 is 15 amino acids long. V lost 5 bases to trimming and J lost 4 bases, with 17 bases between them. Germline V gives CDR1 LNHDA, CDR2 SQIVND (reference sequence). The CDR3, as DNA: TGTGCCAGTAGTCCGGGTCTAGTGGGTCCCACTGAAGCTTTCTTT. Its translation is CASSPGLVGPTEAFF.

The gene calls are TRBV25-1 and TRBJ2-7; no clear D. The ends were cut back, 4 bases at V and 1 base at J, with 5 bases in the middle. The CDR3 length is 12 residues. Germline lookup yields CDR1 MGHDK and CDR2 SYGVNS. In nucleotides, the CDR3 is TGTGCCAGCAGTGGCAGTTCCTACGAGCAGTACTTC. It translates to CASSGSSYEQYF.

The chain joins TRBV9 to TRBJ2-3, with 9 positions matching TRBD2. CDR3 length: 16 residues. Germline V gene lookup returns CDR1 SGDLS and CDR2 YYNGEE. After removal of 1 base from V and 1 base from J, the junction contained 4 bases not matched to a gene. The CDR3 DNA is TGTGCCAGCAGCGTATTGAAGCGGGGGGGCACAGATACGCAGTATTTT. Its protein product is CASSVLKRGGTDTQYF.

V and J are TRBV7-3 and TRBJ2-3; TRBD2 agrees at 16 bases. The V and J ends lost 5 bases and 4 bases, in that order; junction bases with no gene match: 6. The germline CDR1 and CDR2 sequences are SGHTA and FQGTGA. This CDR3 comprises 17 residues. CDR3 sequence: CASSPWGLAGGPDTQYF. The CDR3 DNA is TGTGCCAGCAGCCCCTGGGGACTAGCGGGGGGGCCAGATACGCAGTATTTT. The full variable domain, rest sourced from reference TRBV7-3 and TRBJ2-3, is GAGVSQTPSNKVTEKGKYVELRCDPISGHTALYWYRQSLGQGPEFLIYFQGTGAADDSGLPNDRFFAVRPEGSVSTLKIQRTERGDSAVYLCASSPWGLAGGPDTQYFGPGTRLTVL.

This clone was observed a handful of times. This chain links TRBV4-1 with TRBJ2-1; no reliable D call. The CDR3 totals 12 residues. Per the germline V gene, CDR1 is MGHRA and CDR2 is YSYEKL. Trimming took off 0 bases at V and 11 bases at J, with 8 bases between the two ends. CDR3 DNA: TGCGCCAGCAGCCAAGAGGCGGAAAAGCAGTTCTTC. It translates to CASSQEAEKQFF.

The chain couples TRBV5-6 to TRBJ2-2; D is unresolved. The CDR3 sequence is 12 residues long. Germline loops: CDR1 SGHDT, CDR2 YYEEEE. V lost 4 bases and J 7 bases, leaving 8 bases between the germline ends. The DNA of the CDR3 is TGTGCCAGCAGCGTCGCGGTCGGGGAGCTGTTTTTT. The encoded protein is CASSVAVGELFF.

V usage is TRBV9 and J usage is TRBJ2-5, with 9 bases matching TRBD2. This CDR3 is built from 16 residues. Germline loops: CDR1 SGDLS, CDR2 YYNGEE. Losses at the gene ends were 4 bases for V and 4 bases for J; bases not matched to a gene: 11. CDR3 in amino acids: CASSPYSGGILETQYF. Written as DNA, the CDR3 is TGTGCCAGCAGCCCCTATAGCGGGGGTATCCTAGAGACCCAGTACTTC.

For the CDR3, the DNA is TGTGCCAGCAGCTTAAGGGGGGGCTCCACAGATACGCAGTATTTT. Translating gives CASSLRGGSTDTQYF. The chain is built from TRBV7-9 and TRBJ2-3; tentatively, D is TRBD2 (7 bases). CDR1 is SEHNR and CDR2 is FQNEAQ in the germline V gene (reference sequence). CDR3 length equals 15 residues. V shed 2 bases and J shed 2 bases, with 11 bases lying between them.

V and J are TRBV9 and TRBJ1-2, with D perhaps TRBD1 (5 bases). V dropped 2 bases and J dropped 5 bases, with 13 bases sitting between them. The germline V gene has CDR1 SGDLS and CDR2 YYNGEE. The CDR3 spans 14 residues. CDR3 sequence: CASSVSGLGYGYTF. In nucleotides, the CDR3 is TGTGCCAGCAGCGTTTCAGGGCTGGGGTATGGCTACACCTTC.

There are a few counts of this clone. Other DNA sequences within the sample encode an identical CDR3. The chain couples TRBV19 to TRBJ1-1; no definite D call. Trimming stripped 0 bases from V and 1 base from J, with 6 bases between. Germline assignment: CDR1 LNHDA and CDR2 SQIVND (reference sequence). This CDR3 region has 14 residues. The DNA for the CDR3 is TGTGCCAGTAGTATAGAAGGAGGGAACACTGAAGCTTTCTTT. It specifies CASSIEGGNTEAFF.

The J gene is TRBJ1-2, the V gene TRBV9; 8 bases map to TRBD1. Germline V lookup: CDR1 SGDLS, CDR2 YYNGEE. CDR3 size: 15 residues. V dropped 3 bases and J dropped 4; count of bases not matched to a gene: 8. The CDR3 loop is CASSATRTGFYGYTF. Here the CDR3 DNA reads TGTGCCAGCAGCGCCACACGGACAGGGTTCTATGGCTACACCTTC.

The chain employs TRBV4-1 and TRBJ2-1; D is unresolved. V dropped 3 bases and J dropped 6 bases, with 9 bases sitting between them. CDR1 and CDR2 (germline): MGHRA, YSYEKL. The CDR3 is made up of 13 amino acids. The chain's CDR3 is CASSHSYFNEQFF. CDR3 bases: TGCGCCAGCAGCCACTCTTACTTCAATGAGCAGTTCTTC.

The CDR3 here is CASSLGQTYEQYF. The CDR3 DNA reads as TGCGCCAGCAGCCTGGGACAAACCTACGAGCAGTACTTC. The chain uses TRBV4-1 and TRBJ2-5; D may be TRBD1 (6 bases). The better agreement between TRBJ2-7 and the DNA end casts doubt on the J call. CDR1 and CDR2 (germline): MGHRA, YSYEKL. CDR3 size: 13 residues.

V gene TRBV29-1 combines with J gene TRBJ2-5; 11 nucleotides align to TRBD2. The V and J ends lost 5 bases and 3 bases, in that order; junction bases with no gene match: 14. The CDR3 is 17 residues long. Germline CDR1 reads SQVTM; CDR2 reads ANQGSEA. CDR3: CSVFMTSGAFLKETQYF. DNA for the CDR3: TGCAGCGTTTTTATGACTAGCGGGGCCTTCCTTAAAGAGACCCAGTACTTC.

The CDR3 bases are TGTGCCATCCAGGATGGGAATTCACCCCTCCACTTT. Its translation is CAIQDGNSPLHF. The chain recombines TRBV10-3 with TRBJ1-6; no firm D call. Trimming pared 8 bases from V and 7 bases from J, leaving 9 bases between. This CDR3 is 12 amino acids long. Germline V gene data show CDR1 as ENHRY and CDR2 as SYGVKD.

This rearrangement joins TRBV10-2 to TRBJ2-7; 7 bases fit TRBD1. Losses at the gene ends were 6 bases for V and 1 base for J; bases not matched to a gene: 6. The CDR3 consists of 14 residues. Germline assignment: CDR1 WSHSY and CDR2 SAAADI. The CDR3 here is CASRPGTASYEQYF. CDR3 nucleotide sequence: TGCGCCAGCAGACCCGGGACAGCTTCCTACGAGCAGTACTTC.

The CDR3 DNA sequence: TGTGCCAGCAGGCTGGGACTTTTAAACAATGAGCAGTTCTTC. This translates into CASRLGLLNNEQFF. The rearrangement joins TRBV6-5 to TRBJ2-1; TRBD2 might be the D (6 bases). The V gene's germline CDR1 is MNHEY and CDR2 SVGAGI. This CDR3 is built from 14 residues. Trimming removed 6 bases at V and 5 bases at J, with 14 bases between.

V usage is TRBV12-5 and J usage is TRBJ1-2, with 7 bases aligning to TRBD1. Trimming removed 3 bases from V and 8 bases from J; junction bases left unmatched: 15. The CDR3 sequence is 16 residues long. The germline CDR1 and CDR2 sequences are LGHNT and FRNRAP. The CDR3 protein is CASGLVRGQELAGYTF. The CDR3 DNA reads as TGTGCTAGTGGTTTAGTACGCGGACAGGAGTTAGCCGGCTACACCTTC.

J is TRBJ1-6 and V is TRBV2; TRBD1 agrees at 8 bases. The CDR3 spans 16 residues. In germline, CDR1 is SNHLY, CDR2 FYNNEI. The trim removed 5 bases at V and 7 bases at J, leaving 10 bases unmatched. The CDR3 DNA is TGTGCCAGCAGTATAACGCGACAGGGGAGCAATTCACCCCTCCACTTT. It is translated as CASSITRQGSNSPLHF.

The chain recombines TRBV9 with TRBJ2-5; D perhaps matches TRBD1 (6 bases). The J call could be wrong; TRBJ2-7 is a better fit for the DNA end. Germline V lookup: CDR1 SGDLS, CDR2 YYNGEE. The CDR3 length is 14 residues. The CDR3 is CASSVARGGYEQYF. Written as DNA, the CDR3 is TGTGCCAGCAGCGTAGCCCGAGGGGGCTACGAGCAGTACTTC.

The rearrangement links TRBV2 to TRBJ2-3; a possible D gene is TRBD1 (5 bases). Looked up from germline, CDR1 is SNHLY and CDR2 is FYNNEI. This CDR3 is 13 amino acids long. The ends were cut back, 8 bases at V and 5 bases at J, with 14 bases in the middle. The CDR3, as DNA: TGTGCCAGCTCCCGGTGGGGCGAAGATACGCAGTATTTT. It translates to CASSRWGEDTQYF.

V is TRBV7-2 and J is TRBJ2-5; D possibly corresponds to TRBD2 (6 bases). The closer fit of TRBJ2-7 to the DNA end suggests the J call may be wrong. From germline, CDR1 is SGHTA and CDR2 FQGNSA. The CDR3 totals 14 residues. In DNA form, the CDR3 reads TGTGCCAGCAGCTTAGGGGGGGTTTCCTACGAGCAGTACTTC. This sequence encodes CASSLGGVSYEQYF.

The chain recombines TRBV30 with TRBJ1-3, with 12 positions matching TRBD1. CDR3 length equals 18 residues. V was pared by 2 bases and J by 2 bases, with 10 bases of the junction left unmatched. Germline V gene sequence: CDR1 GTSNPN, CDR2 SVGIG (reference sequence). CDR3 sequence: CAWSSGQGASGPGNTIYF. The CDR3 nucleotides are TGTGCCTGGAGTTCGGGACAGGGGGCCTCTGGACCTGGAAACACCATATATTTT.

This clone was seen more than once but under ten times. This chain joins TRBV4-3 and TRBJ2-1; no reliable D call. Germline CDR1 reads LGHNA; CDR2 reads YSLEER. The CDR3 contains 11 residues. The germline V and J ends were trimmed by 2 bases and 7 bases, with 3 bases remaining between them. The chain's CDR3 is CASSQLNEQFF. As DNA, the CDR3 is TGCGCCAGCAGCCAATTAAATGAGCAGTTCTTC.

V is TRBV18 and J is TRBJ2-3; 8 bases are a match to TRBD2. This CDR3 has 15 residues. Germline lookup yields CDR1 KGHSH and CDR2 LQKENI. Losses at the gene ends were 0 bases for V and 3 bases for J; bases not matched to a gene: 2. This CDR3 is CASSPPGLGTDTQYF. The CDR3 bases are TGTGCCAGCTCACCACCGGGACTAGGGACAGATACGCAGTATTTT.

At least ten counts were recorded for this clone. The chain links TRBV5-4 to TRBJ2-1, with D tentatively TRBD1 (8 bases). This CDR3 has 13 amino acids. V lost 4 bases and J lost 9, with 14 bases in between. From germline, CDR1 is SGHNT and CDR2 YYREEE (reference sequence). CDR3 DNA: TGTGCCAGCAGCGTGGACAGGGAGGGTGAGCAGTTCTTC. Protein: CASSVDREGEQFF.

This clone was detected only a few times. The chain combines TRBV5-3 with TRBJ1-5; 7 bases match TRBD1. TRBV5-3 is identified as an open reading frame with a role that is uncertain. This CDR3 is 16 amino acids long. V shed 3 bases and J 3 bases; nucleotides not matched to a gene: 9. The CDR3, as DNA: TGTGCCAGAAGCTCCTCCAAACAGGGGAACAATCAGCCCCAGCATTTT. Amino acids: CARSSSKQGNNQPQHF.